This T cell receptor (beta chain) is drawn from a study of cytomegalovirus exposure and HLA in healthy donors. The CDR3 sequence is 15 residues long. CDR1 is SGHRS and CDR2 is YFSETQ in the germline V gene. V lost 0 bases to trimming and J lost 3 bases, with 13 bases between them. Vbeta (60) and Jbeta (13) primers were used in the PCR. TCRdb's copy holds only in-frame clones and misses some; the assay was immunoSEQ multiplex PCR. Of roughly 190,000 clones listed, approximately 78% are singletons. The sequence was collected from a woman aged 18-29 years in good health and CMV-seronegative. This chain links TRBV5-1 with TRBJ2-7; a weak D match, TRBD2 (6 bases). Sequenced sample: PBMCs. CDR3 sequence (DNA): TGCGCCAGCAGCTTGGCCGGGACTGGAGACTACGAGCAGTACGTC. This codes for CASSLAGTGDYEQYV.